The 3 T cell receptor beta chains presented below share a single source sample, sequenced in a study of CD8 T cells in ankylosing spondylitis. Study-level findings and limits: It appeared that ankylosing spondylitis blood was characterized by a TCR beta motif of 8 or 9 highly homologous variants.

What these receptors recognize is not known. TCRdb used MiXCR to reprocess the 5' RACE reads, holding one entry per CDR3 protein. The data show fewer than 550,000 distinct CDR3 sequences, 5.3% seen once. What was sequenced was blood, either unsorted or a sorted T cell fraction (not recorded which). The origin of the receptors is a male donor with ankylosing spondylitis.

The chain links TRBV18 to TRBJ2-7; D remains unclear. Between the trimmed V and J ends, which lost 4 bases and 0 bases, there was a span of 7 bases. CDR3 length equals 13 residues. The germline gives CDR1 KGHSH, CDR2 LQKENI. In DNA form, the CDR3 reads TGTGCCAGCTCACACCCAACCTCCTACGAGCAGTACTTC. This translates into CASSHPTSYEQYF.

This clonotype has a count of ten or more. The chain is built from TRBV20-1 and TRBJ1-2; D gene ambiguous. V gave up 4 bases and J gave up 4 bases, with 10 bases separating them. The CDR3 length is 12 residues. The germline V gene encodes CDR1 DFQATT and CDR2 SNEGSKA (reference sequence). CDR3 residues: CSATSGTYGYTF. The CDR3 DNA follows: TGCAGTGCTACTTCCGGTACCTATGGCTACACCTTC.

In this sample, this clonotype turned up many times. This chain uses TRBV20-1 with TRBJ1-4, with D perhaps matching TRBD1 (6 bases). CDR1 and CDR2 (germline): DFQATT, SNEGSKA (reference sequence). V gave up 6 bases and J gave up 7 bases, with 18 bases separating them. The CDR3 contains 14 residues. This chain's CDR3 is CSAKTDSRGEKLFF. The CDR3 DNA reads as TGCAGTGCCAAGACGGACAGCAGAGGTGAAAAACTGTTTTTT.